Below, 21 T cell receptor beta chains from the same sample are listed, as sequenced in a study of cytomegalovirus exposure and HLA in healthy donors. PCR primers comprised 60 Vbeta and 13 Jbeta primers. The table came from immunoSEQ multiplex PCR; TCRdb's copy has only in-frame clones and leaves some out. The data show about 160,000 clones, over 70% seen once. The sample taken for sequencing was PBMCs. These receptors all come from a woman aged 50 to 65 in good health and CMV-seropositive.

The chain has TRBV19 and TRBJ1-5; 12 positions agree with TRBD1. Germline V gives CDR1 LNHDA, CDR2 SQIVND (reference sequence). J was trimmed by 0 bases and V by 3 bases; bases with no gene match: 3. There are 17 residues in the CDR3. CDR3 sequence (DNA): TGTGCCAGTAGTATTGGGACAGGGGGCAGTAGCAATCAGCCCCAGCATTTT. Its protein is CASSIGTGGSSNQPQHF. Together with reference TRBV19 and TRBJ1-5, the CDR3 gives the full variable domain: DGGITQSPKYLFRKEGQNVTLSCEQNLNHDAMYWYRQDPGQGLRLIYYSQIVNDFQKGDIAEGYSVSREKKESFPLTVTSAQKNPTAFYLCASSIGTGGSSNQPQHFGDGTRLSIL.

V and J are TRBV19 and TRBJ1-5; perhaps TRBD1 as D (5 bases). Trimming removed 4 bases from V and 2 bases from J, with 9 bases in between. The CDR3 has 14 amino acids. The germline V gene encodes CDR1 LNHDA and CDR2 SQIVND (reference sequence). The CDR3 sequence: CASSNGGGNQPQHF. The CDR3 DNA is TGTGCCAGTAGTAATGGGGGGGGCAATCAGCCCCAGCATTTT.

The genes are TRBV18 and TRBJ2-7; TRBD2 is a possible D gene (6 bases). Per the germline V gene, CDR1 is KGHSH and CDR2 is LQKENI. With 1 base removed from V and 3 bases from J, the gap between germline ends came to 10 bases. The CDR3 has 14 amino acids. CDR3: CASSPQGTFYEQYF. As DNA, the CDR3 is TGTGCCAGCTCACCACAGGGGACTTTCTACGAGCAGTACTTC.

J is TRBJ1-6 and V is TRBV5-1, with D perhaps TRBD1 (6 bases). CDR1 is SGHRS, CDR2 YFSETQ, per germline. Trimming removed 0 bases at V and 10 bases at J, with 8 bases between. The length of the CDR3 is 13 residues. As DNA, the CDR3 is TGCGCCAGCAGCTTGGACAGGGCCTCACCCCTCCACTTT. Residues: CASSLDRASPLHF.

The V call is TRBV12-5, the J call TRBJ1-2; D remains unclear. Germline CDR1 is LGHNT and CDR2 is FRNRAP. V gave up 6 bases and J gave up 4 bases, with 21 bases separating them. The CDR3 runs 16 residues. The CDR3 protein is CASGRREVTSTYGYTF. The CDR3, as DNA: TGTGCTAGTGGCCGGCGGGAGGTTACTTCTACCTATGGCTACACCTTC.

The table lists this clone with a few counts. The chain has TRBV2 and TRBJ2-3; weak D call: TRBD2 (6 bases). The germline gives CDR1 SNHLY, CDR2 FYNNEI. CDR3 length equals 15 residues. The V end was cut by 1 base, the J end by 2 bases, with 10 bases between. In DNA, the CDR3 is TGTGCCAGCAGTGAAGGCGGGGCGATCACAGATACGCAGTATTTT. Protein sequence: CASSEGGAITDTQYF.

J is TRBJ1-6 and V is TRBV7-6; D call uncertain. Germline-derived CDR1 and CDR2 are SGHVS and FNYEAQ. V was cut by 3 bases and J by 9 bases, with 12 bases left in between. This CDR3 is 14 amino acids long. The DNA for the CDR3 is TGTGCCAGCAGCTTGGGAGGGTGGGGTTCACCCCTCCACTTT. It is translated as CASSLGGWGSPLHF.

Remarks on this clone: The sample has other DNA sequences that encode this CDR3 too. The CDR3 DNA is TGTGCCAGCAGCGACGCAGGGGGGCGGGAGCAGTTCTTC. Its protein product is CASSDAGGREQFF. The gene calls are TRBV7-9 and TRBJ2-1; D is possibly TRBD1 (7 bases). Deletions cut 5 bases from V and 10 bases from J, with 15 bases between. This CDR3 has 13 residues. Germline assignment: CDR1 SEHNR and CDR2 FQNEAQ (reference sequence). Variable domain in full (rest from reference TRBV7-9 and TRBJ2-1): DTGVSQNPRHKITKRGQNVTFRCDPISEHNRLYWYRQTLGQGPEFLTYFQNEAQLEKSRLLSDRFSAERPKGSFSTLEIQRTEQGDSAMYLCASSDAGGREQFFGPGTRLTVL.

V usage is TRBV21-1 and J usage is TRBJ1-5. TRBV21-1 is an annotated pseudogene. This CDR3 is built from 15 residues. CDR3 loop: CASSSHEVARQPQHF. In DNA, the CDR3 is TGTGCCAGCAGCAGCCACGAGGTCGCACGCCAGCCCCAGCATTTT.

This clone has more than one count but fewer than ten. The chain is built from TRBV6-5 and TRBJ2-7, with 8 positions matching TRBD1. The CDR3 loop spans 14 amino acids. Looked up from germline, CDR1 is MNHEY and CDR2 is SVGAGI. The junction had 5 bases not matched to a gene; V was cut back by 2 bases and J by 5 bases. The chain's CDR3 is CASSYRLGQDEQYF. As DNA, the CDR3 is TGTGCCAGCAGTTACCGCCTGGGACAGGACGAGCAGTACTTC.

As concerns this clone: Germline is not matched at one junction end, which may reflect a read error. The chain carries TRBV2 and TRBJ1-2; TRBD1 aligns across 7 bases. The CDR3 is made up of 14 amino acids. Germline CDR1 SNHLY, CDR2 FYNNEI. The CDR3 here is CDSSIGQAGYGYTF. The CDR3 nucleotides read TGTGACAGCAGTATAGGACAGGCCGGCTATGGCTACACCTTC. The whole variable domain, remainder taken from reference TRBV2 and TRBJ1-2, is EPEVTQTPSHQVTQMGQEVILRCVPISNHLYFYWYRQILGQKVEFLVSFYNNEISEKSEIFDDQFSVERPDGSNFTLKIRSTKLEDSAMYFCDSSIGQAGYGYTFGSGTRLTVV.

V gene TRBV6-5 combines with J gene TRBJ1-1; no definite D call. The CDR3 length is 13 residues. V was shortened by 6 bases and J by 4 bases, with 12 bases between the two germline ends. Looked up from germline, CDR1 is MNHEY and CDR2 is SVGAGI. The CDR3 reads CASSNGRATEAFF. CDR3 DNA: TGTGCCAGCAGCAACGGGAGGGCCACTGAAGCTTTCTTT.

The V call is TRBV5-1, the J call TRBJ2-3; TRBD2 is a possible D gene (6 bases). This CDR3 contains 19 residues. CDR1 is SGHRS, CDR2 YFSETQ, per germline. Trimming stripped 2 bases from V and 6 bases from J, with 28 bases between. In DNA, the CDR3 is TGCGCCAGCAGCTTAGGAAGGGCAGGGACTCTTCACACATGGGATACGCAGTATTTT. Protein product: CASSLGRAGTLHTWDTQYF.

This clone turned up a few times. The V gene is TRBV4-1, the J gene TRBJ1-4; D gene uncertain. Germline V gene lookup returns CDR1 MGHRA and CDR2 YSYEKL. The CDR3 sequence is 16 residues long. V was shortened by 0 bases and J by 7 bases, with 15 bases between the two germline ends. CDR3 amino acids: CASSQERTLLGEKLFF. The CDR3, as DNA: TGCGCCAGCAGCCAAGAAAGGACTCTCCTGGGTGAAAAACTGTTTTTT.

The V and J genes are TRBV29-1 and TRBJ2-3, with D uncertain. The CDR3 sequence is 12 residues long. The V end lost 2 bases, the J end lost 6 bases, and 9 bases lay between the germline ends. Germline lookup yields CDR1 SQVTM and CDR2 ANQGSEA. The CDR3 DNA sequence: TGCAGCGTTGAATGGGCCCCCGATACGCAGTATTTT. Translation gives CSVEWAPDTQYF.

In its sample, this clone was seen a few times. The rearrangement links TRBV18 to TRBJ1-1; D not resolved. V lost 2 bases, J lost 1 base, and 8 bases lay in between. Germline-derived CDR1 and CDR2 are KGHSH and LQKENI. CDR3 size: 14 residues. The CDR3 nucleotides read TGTGCCAGCTCACCATCGCAGTCGAACACTGAAGCTTTCTTT. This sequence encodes CASSPSQSNTEAFF.

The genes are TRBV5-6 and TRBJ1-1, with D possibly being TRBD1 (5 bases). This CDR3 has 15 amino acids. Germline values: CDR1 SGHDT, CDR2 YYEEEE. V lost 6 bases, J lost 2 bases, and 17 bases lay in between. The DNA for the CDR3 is TGTGCCAGCACCCCGGGGGGAGAGGTCAACACTGAAGCTTTCTTT. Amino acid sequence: CASTPGGEVNTEAFF. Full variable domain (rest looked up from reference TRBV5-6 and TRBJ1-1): DAGVTQSPTHLIKTRGQQVTLRCSPKSGHDTVSWYQQALGQGPQFIFQYYEEEERQRGNFPDRFSGHQFPNYSSELNVNALLLGDSALYLCASTPGGEVNTEAFFGQGTRLTVV.

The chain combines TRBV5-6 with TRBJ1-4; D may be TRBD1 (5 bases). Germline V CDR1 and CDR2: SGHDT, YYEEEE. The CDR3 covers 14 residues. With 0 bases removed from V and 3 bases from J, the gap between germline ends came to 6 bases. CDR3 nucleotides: TGTGCCAGCAGCTTGGGACAGCCTAATGAAAAACTGTTTTTT. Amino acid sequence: CASSLGQPNEKLFF.

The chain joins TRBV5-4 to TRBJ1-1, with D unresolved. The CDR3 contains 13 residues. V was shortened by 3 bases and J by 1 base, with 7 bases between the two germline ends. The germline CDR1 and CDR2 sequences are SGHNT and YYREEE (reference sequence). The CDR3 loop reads CASSYRSNTEAFF. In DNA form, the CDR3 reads TGTGCCAGCAGCTATCGTTCGAACACTGAAGCTTTCTTT.

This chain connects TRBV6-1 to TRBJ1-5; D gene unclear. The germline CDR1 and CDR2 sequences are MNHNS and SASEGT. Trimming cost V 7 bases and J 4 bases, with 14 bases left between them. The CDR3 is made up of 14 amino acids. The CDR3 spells CASTLRGLNQPQHF. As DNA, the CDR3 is TGTGCCAGCACCCTAAGAGGGTTGAATCAGCCCCAGCATTTT.

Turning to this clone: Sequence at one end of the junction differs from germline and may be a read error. CDR3 nucleotides: TGTGCCAGCAGTGAGTACGAGCCCTACGAGCGGTACTTC. This encodes CASSEYEPYERYF. The chain couples TRBV2 to TRBJ2-7; D gene uncertain. This CDR3 is 13 amino acids long. Looked up from germline, CDR1 is SNHLY and CDR2 is FYNNEI.